This TCR beta chain was captured in a study of shared clonotypes between healthy human individuals. The CDR3 covers 14 residues. Germline-derived CDR1 and CDR2 are MGHRA and YSYEKL. V gave up 3 bases and J gave up 1 base; unmatched junction bases: 3. Comment on this clone: Additional DNA sequences in this sample encode the identical CDR3.

CD45RO-negative, CCR7-selected cells formed the naive CD8 fraction, which excluded terminally differentiated effector memory CD45RA+ cells. The authors distributed each subset's genomic DNA evenly over several immunoSEQ plates. Repertoires were generated with immunoSEQ multiplex PCR, while TCRdb's copy carries only in-frame clones and drops some. In the table there are some 2,100,000 clones, 85% to 95% of which are singletons. The sequenced sample consisted of naive CD8+ T cells from PBMCs. The chain recombines TRBV4-1 with TRBJ2-7; 7 nucleotides align to TRBD1. The sequence derives from a man between 18 and 29 years old in good health. Some clones in this sample may be carry-over from other donors' samples. In DNA form, the CDR3 reads TGCGCCAGCAGCCACGGGACAGCTTCCTACGAGCAGTACTTC. Translating gives CASSHGTASYEQYF.